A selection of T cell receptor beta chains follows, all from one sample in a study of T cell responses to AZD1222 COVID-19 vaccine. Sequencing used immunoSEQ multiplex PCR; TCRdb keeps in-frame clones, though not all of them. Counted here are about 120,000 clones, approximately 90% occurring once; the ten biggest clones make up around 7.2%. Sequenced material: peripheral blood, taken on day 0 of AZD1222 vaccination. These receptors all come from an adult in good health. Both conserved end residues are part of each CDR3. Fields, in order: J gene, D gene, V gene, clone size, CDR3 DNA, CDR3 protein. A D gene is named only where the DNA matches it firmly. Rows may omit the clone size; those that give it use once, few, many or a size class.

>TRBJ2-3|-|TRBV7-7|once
TGTGCCAGCAGCTTAGCTGGACGGAGCACAGATACGCAGTATTTT
CASSLAGRSTDTQYF
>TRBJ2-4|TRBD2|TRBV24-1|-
TGTGCCACCAGTGATTTTAAGGTGCTGCTCGGGAGGGCCAAAAACATTCAGTACTTC
CATSDFKVLLGRAKNIQYF
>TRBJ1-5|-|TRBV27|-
TGTGCCAGCAGTTTATCGTGGGTCGGGAGCAATCAGCCCCAGCATTTT
CASSLSWVGSNQPQHF
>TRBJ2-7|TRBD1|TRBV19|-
TGTGCCAGTAGCCCTGACAGGGGTGGGCAGTACTTC
CASSPDRGGQYF
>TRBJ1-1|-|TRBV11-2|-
TGTGCCAGCAGCTTAAGGGGAACTGAAGCTTTCTTT
CASSLRGTEAFF
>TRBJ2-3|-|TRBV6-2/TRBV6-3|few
TGTGCCAGCAGTCCAGGACTTAGCACAGATACGCAGTATTTT
CASSPGLSTDTQYF
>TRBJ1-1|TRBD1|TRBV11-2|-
TGTGCCAGCAGCATTACAGGGGCGGGGAACACTGAAGCTTTCTTT
CASSITGAGNTEAFF
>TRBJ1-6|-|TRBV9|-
TGTGCCAGCAGCGTCTTTCCCGGGGATAATTCACCCCTCCACTTT
CASSVFPGDNSPLHF
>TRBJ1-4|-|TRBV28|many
TGTGCCAGCAGTTCCGCGACAGTCCGGGAAAAACTGTTTTTT
CASSSATVREKLFF
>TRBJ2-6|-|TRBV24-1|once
TGTGCCACCAGTGATCGACAGGCTGGGGCCAACGTCCTGACTTTC
CATSDRQAGANVLTF
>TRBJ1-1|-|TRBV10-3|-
TGTGCCATCAGTGAGTCTCATCCCCTGTTGATGAACACTGAAGCTTTCTTT
CAISESHPLLMNTEAFF
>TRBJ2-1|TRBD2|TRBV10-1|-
TGCGCCAGCAGTGAATCCGGACTAGGATACAATGAGCAGTTCTTC
CASSESGLGYNEQFF
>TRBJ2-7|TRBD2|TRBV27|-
TGTGCCAGCAGACCTTTTGCGGGAGTCACCTACGAGCAGTACTTC
CASRPFAGVTYEQYF
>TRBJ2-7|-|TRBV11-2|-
TGTGCCAGCAGCCCATACAGCTCCTACGAGCAGTACTTC
CASSPYSSYEQYF
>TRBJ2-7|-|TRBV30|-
TGTGCCTGGAGTAAAGGGGGTGAAGCCTACGAGCAGTACTTC
CAWSKGGEAYEQYF
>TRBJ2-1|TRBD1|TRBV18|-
TGTGCCAGCTCACCGATTACCGGGACAGGGGGGTACAATGAGCAGTTCTTC
CASSPITGTGGYNEQFF
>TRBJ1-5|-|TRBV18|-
TGTGCCAGCTCTCCACCAAATCAGCCCCAGCATTTT
CASSPPNQPQHF
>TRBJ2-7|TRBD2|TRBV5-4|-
TGTGCCAGCAGCTTGGACGCTAGCGGCACCTACGAGCAGTACTTC
CASSLDASGTYEQYF
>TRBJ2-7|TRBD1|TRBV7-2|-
TGTGCCAGCAGCTCTCGACAGGGCCCCTACGAGCAGTACTTC
CASSSRQGPYEQYF
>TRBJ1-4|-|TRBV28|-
TGTGCCAGCAAACGGGCAGCTTATAATGAAAAACTGTTTTTT
CASKRAAYNEKLFF
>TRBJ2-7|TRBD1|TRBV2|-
TGTGCCAGCAGGGACAGGACGTTTGGTCTCTACGAGCAGTACTTC
CASRDRTFGLYEQYF
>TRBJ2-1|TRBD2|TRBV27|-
TGTGCCAGCAGTGGTCAAGCGGGAGCTCGTGAGCAGTTCTTC
CASSGQAGAREQFF
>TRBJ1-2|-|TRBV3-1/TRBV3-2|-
TGTGCCAGCAGCCAAGCGGGCAGGGATGGCGGCTACACCTTC
CASSQAGRDGGYTF
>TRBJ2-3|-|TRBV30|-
TGTGCCTGGAGTCCTCTAGTAAATACGCAGTATTTT
CAWSPLVNTQYF
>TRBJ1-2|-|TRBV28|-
TGTGCCAGCAGCCGTGCACGGAGGGGATCCTATGGCTACACCTTC
CASSRARRGSYGYTF
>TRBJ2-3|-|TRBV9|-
TGTGCCAGCAGCGAGACGGGGTGGGGCCCAGATACGCAGTATTTT
CASSETGWGPDTQYF